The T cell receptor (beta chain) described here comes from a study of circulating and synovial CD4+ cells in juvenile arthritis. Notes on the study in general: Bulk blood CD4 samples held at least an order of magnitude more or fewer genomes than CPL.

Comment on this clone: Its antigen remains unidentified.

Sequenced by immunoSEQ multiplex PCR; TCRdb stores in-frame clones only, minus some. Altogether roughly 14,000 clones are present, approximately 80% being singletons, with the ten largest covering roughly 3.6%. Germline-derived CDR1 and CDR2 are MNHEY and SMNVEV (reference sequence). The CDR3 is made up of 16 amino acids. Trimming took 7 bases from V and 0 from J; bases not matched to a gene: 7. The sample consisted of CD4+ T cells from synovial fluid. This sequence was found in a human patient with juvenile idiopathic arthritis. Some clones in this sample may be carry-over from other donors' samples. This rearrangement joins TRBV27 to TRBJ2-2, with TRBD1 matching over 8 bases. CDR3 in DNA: TGTGCCAGCAACACGAGACAGGGGACGAACACCGGGGAGCTGTTTTTT. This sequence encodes CASNTRQGTNTGELFF.